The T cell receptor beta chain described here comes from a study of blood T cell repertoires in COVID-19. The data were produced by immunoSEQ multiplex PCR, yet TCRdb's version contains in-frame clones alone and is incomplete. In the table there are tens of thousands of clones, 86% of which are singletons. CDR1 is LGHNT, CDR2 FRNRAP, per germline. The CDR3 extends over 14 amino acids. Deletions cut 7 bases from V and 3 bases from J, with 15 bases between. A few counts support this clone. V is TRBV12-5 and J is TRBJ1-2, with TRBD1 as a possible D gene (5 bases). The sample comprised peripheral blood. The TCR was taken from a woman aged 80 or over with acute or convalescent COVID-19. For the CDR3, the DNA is TGTGCTAGTGCCTTGGGGGGAAGGGACTATGGCTACACCTTC. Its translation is CASALGGRDYGYTF.